The clone carrying this TCR beta chain was seen only a few times. Profiling relied on immunoSEQ multiplex PCR, and the TCRdb table lists in-frame clones only, not all of them. The table lists 55,000 to 75,000 clones, more than 75% of them singletons, with 2% to 3% in the top ten. This sample stems from a study of OX40 agonist ivuxolimab in advanced cancers. The CDR3 is made up of 16 amino acids. Trimming removed 0 bases from V and 1 base from J, with 13 bases in between. Germline V gene sequence: CDR1 LNHDA, CDR2 SQIVND (reference sequence). The chain is built from TRBV19 and TRBJ2-7; D is ambiguous. The source is an adult with an advanced solid tumor such as melanoma, head and neck, liver or kidney cancer. The input for sequencing was CD4+ or CD8+ T cells sorted from blood, taken in a trial of the OX40 agonist ivuxolimab. The CDR3 spells CASSIDPWPTSYEQYF. The CDR3 bases are TGTGCCAGTAGTATAGATCCCTGGCCGACGTCCTACGAGCAGTACTTC.